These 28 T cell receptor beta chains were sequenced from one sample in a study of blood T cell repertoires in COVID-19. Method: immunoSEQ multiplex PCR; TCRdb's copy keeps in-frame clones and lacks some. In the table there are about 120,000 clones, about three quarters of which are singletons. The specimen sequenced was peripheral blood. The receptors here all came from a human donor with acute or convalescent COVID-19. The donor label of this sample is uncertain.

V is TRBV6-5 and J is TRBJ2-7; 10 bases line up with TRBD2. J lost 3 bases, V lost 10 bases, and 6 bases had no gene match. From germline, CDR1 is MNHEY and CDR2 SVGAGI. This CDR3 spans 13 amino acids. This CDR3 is CATKRGGNYEQYF. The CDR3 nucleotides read TGTGCCACCAAGCGGGGGGGTAACTACGAGCAGTACTTC.

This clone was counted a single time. CDR3 protein: CASSLTSGGPNTGELFF. The CDR3 region has the DNA TGTGCCAGCAGCTTAACTAGCGGGGGGCCGAACACCGGGGAGCTGTTTTTT. The chain is built from TRBV7-6 and TRBJ2-2; 12 bases align to TRBD2. The CDR3 is 17 residues long. Germline assignment: CDR1 SGHVS and CDR2 FNYEAQ. With 2 bases clipped from V and 0 bases from J, the junction kept 1 base outside the gene matches.

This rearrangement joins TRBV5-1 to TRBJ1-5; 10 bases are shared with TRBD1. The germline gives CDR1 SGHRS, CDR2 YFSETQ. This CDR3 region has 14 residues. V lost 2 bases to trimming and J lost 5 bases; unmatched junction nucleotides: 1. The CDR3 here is CASSFGTGDQPQHF. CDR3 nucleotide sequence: TGCGCCAGCAGCTTCGGGACAGGGGATCAGCCCCAGCATTTT.

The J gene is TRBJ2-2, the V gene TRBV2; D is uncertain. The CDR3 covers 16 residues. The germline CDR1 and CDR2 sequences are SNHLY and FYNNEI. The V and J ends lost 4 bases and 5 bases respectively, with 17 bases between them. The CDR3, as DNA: TGTGCCAGCAGTGGACTGTACGAAGCTGAGACCGGGGAGCTGTTTTTT. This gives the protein CASSGLYEAETGELFF.

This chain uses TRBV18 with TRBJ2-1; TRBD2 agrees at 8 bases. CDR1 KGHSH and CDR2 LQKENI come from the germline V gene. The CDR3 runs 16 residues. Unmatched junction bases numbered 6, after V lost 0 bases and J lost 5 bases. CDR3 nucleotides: TGTGCCAGCTCACCACCGAAGCGCGGGGGGAACAATGAGCAGTTCTTC. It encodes CASSPPKRGGNNEQFF.

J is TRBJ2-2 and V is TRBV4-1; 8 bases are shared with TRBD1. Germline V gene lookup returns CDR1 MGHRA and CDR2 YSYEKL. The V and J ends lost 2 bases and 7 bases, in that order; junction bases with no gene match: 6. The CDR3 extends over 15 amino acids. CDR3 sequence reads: CASSQPGGKVGELFF. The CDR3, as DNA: TGCGCCAGCAGCCAACCAGGGGGCAAGGTCGGGGAGCTGTTTTTT.

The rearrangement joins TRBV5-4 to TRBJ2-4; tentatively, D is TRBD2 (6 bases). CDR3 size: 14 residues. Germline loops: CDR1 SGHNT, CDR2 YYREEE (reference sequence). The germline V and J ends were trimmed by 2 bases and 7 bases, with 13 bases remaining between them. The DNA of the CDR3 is TGTGCCAGCAGCTTAGGAGACGGAGGGAACATTCAGTACTTC. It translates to CASSLGDGGNIQYF.

CDR3 sequence reads: CASSLGRPYSNQPQHF. CDR3 in DNA: TGTGCCAGCAGTTTGGGCAGGCCGTATAGCAATCAGCCCCAGCATTTT. The V and J genes are TRBV27 and TRBJ1-5; D unresolved. The V end lost 3 bases, the J end lost 0 bases, and 12 bases lay between the germline ends. Germline CDR1 MNHEY, CDR2 SMNVEV (reference sequence). This CDR3 is built from 16 residues.

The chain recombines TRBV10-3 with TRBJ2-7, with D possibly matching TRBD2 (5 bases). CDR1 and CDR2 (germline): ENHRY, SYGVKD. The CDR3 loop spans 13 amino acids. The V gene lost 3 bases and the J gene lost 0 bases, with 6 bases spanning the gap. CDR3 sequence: CAISEGSSYEQYF. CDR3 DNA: TGTGCCATCAGTGAAGGGAGCTCCTACGAGCAGTACTTC.

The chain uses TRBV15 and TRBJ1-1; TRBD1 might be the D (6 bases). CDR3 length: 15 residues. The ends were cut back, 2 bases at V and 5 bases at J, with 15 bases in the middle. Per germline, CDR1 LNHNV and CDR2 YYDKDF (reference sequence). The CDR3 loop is CATSRSSTRGTEAFF. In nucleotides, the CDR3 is TGTGCCACCAGCAGATCCTCTACTAGGGGGACTGAAGCTTTCTTT. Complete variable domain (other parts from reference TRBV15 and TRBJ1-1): DAMVIQNPRYQVTQFGKPVTLSCSQTLNHNVMYWYQQKSSQAPKLLFHYYDKDFNNEADTPDNFQSRRPNTSFCFLDIRSPGLGDTAMYLCATSRSSTRGTEAFFGQGTRLTVV.

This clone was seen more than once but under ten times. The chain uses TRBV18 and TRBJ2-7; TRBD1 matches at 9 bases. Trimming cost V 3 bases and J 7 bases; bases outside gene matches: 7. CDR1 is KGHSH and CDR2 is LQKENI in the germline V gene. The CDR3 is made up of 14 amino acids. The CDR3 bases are TGTGCCAGCTCACCGGGGACAGGGCCGGGGGAGCAGTACTTC. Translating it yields CASSPGTGPGEQYF.

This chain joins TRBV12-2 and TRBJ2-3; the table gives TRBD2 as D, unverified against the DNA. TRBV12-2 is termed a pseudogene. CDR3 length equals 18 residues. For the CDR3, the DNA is TGTGCAAGTCGCTTTCGACTAGCGGGGGGGCCGCGCACAGATACGCAGTATTTT. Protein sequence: CASRFRLAGGPRTDTQYF.

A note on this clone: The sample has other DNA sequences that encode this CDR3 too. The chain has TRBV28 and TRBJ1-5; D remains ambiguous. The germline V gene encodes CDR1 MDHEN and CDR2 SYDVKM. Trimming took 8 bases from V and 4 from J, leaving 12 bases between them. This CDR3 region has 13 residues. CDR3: CASGSGVNQPQHF. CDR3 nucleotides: TGTGCCAGCGGTTCGGGAGTAAATCAGCCCCAGCATTTT.

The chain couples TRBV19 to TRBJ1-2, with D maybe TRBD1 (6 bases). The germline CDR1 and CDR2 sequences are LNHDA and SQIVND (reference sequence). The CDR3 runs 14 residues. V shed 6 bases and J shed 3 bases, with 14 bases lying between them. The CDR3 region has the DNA TGTGCCAGTAGACTCGGACAGTATGACTATGGCTACACCTTC. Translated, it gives CASRLGQYDYGYTF.

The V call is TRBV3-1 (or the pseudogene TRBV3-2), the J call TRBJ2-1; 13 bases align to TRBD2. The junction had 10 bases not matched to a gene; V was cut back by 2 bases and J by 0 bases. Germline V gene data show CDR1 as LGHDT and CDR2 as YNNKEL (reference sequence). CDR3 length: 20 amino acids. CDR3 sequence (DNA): TGTGCCAGCAGCCAACCCTCTGGACTAGCGGGGGCATTCTCCTACAATGAGCAGTTCTTC. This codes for CASSQPSGLAGAFSYNEQFF.

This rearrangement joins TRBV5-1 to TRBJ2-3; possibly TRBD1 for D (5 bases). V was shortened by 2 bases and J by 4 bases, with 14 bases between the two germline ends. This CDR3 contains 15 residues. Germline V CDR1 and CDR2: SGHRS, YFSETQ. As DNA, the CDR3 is TGCGCCAGCAGCTTTGGACAATGGGCCTCAGATACGCAGTATTTT. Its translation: CASSFGQWASDTQYF.

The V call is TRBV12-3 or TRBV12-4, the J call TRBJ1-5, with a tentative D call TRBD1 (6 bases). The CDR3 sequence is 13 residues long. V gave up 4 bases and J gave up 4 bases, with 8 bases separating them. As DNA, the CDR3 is TGTGCCAGCAGTTCCAGGGGTAATCAGCCCCAGCATTTT. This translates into CASSSRGNQPQHF.

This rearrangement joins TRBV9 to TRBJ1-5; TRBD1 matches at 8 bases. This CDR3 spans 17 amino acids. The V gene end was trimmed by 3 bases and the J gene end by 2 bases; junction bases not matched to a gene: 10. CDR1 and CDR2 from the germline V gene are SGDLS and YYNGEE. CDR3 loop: CASSDGRQGSGNQPQHF. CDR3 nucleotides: TGTGCCAGCAGCGACGGGAGACAGGGGTCAGGCAATCAGCCCCAGCATTTT.

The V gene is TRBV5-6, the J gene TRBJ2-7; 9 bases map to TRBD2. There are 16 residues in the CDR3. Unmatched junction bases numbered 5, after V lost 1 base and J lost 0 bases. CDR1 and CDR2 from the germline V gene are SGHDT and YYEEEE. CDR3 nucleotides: TGTGCCAGCAGCTTGTACGGGACTAGCAGCTCCTACGAGCAGTACGTC. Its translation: CASSLYGTSSSYEQYV.

As DNA, the CDR3 is TGTGCCAGCTCGAAGGGGCTTGACAATCAGCCCCAGCATTTT. It yields the protein CASSKGLDNQPQHF. The rearrangement links TRBV18 to TRBJ1-5, with D tentatively TRBD1 (5 bases). Germline V gene sequence: CDR1 KGHSH, CDR2 LQKENI. This CDR3 region has 14 residues. Trimming pared 6 bases from V and 3 bases from J, leaving 12 bases between.

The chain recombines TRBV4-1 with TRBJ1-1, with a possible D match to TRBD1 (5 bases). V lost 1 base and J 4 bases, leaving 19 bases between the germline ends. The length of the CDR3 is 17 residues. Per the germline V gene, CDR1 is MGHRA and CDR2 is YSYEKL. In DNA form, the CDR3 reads TGCGCCAGCAGCCAAGGGAGTTTTAGACAGAGTGGCACTGAAGCTTTCTTT. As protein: CASSQGSFRQSGTEAFF.

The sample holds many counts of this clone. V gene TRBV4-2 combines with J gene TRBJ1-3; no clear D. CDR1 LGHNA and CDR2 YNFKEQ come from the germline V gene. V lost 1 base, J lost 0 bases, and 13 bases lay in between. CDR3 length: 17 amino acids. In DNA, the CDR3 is TGTGCCAGCAGCCAAGTTGTTCGTAGCGGCTCTGGAAACACCATATATTTT. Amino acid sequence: CASSQVVRSGSGNTIYF.

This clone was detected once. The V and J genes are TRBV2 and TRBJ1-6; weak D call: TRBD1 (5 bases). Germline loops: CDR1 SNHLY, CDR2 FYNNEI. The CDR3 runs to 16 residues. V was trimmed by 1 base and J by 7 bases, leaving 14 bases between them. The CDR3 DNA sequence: TGTGCCAGCAGTGAAGGTGGGGCCCGTGGGAATTCACCCCTCCACTTT. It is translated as CASSEGGARGNSPLHF.

CDR3: CASSGTGQANSLYYGYTF. The CDR3 region has the DNA TGTGCCAGCAGCGGTACGGGACAGGCCAACTCTTTATACTATGGCTACACCTTC. The rearrangement joins TRBV5-4 to TRBJ1-2; 8 bases align to TRBD1. The CDR3 is 18 amino acids. J lost 3 bases, V lost 4 bases, and 17 bases had no gene match. Germline-derived CDR1 and CDR2 are SGHNT and YYREEE (reference sequence).

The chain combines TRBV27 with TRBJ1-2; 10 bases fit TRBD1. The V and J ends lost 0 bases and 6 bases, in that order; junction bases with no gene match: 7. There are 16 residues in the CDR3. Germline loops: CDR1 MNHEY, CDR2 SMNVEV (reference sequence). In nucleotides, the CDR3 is TGTGCCAGCAGTTTATCTGTTACCGGGACAGGGGATGGCTACACCTTC. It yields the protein CASSLSVTGTGDGYTF.

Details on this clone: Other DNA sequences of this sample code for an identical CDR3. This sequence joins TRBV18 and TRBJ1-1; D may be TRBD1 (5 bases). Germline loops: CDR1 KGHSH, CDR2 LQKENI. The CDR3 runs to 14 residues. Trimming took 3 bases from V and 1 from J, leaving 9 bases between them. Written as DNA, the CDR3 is TGTGCCAGCTCACCCGGAACAGGGAACACTGAAGCTTTCTTT. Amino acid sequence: CASSPGTGNTEAFF.

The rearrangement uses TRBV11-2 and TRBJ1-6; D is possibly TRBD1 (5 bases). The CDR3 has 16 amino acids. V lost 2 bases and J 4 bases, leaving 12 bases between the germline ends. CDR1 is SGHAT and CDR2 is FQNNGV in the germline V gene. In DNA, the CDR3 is TGTGCCAGCAGCTTACAGGGCCGATTTTATAATTCACCCCTCCACTTT. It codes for CASSLQGRFYNSPLHF. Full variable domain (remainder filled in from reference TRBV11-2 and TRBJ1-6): EAGVAQSPRYKIIEKRQSVAFWCNPISGHATLYWYQQILGQGPKLLIQFQNNGVVDDSQLPKDRFSAERLKGVDSTLKIQPAKLEDSAVYLCASSLQGRFYNSPLHFGNGTRLTVT.

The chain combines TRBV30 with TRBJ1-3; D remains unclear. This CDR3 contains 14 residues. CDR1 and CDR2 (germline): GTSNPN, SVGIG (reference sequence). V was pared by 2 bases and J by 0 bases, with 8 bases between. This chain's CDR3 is CAWSTVSSGNTIYF. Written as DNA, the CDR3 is TGTGCCTGGAGTACAGTATCCTCTGGAAACACCATATATTTT.